This T cell receptor beta chain comes out of a study of shared clonotypes between healthy human individuals (dated by TCRdb to the early 2020s). Concerning the study at large: The cohort comprised a couple of women and a few men aged 18 to 49 years. For each donor, CD4 naive and CD4 memory were each run on three plates, CD8 naive on two plates, and CD8 memory on one plate. Blood TCR repertoires of about five healthy adults were deeply sequenced to estimate repertoire size and the extent of clonotype sharing between individuals. Libraries were prepared and TCR repertoires were sequenced by different laboratories using diverse techniques, in order to increase sequencing depth and limit assay-specific biases. Leukapheresis yielded between about 0.85 and 10 billion PBMCs per donor.

General findings and caveats noted by the study authors: Naive subsets generally had larger estimated clonotype richness than memory subsets did. Even with the large sequencing depth, rarefaction of the sorted-subset datasets indicated that sequencing was incomplete. Roughly 5.2% of naive CD4, roughly 3.6% of naive CD8, 2.3% of memory CD4, and 0.4% of memory CD8 clonotypes were shared across several donors. Higher generation probabilities were observed for clonotypes shared by all four sorted-subset donors than for non-shared clonotypes. Because the study included only a small number of donors, the genetic and exposure-history diversity represented was limited. Sampling was limited to blood, and TCR repertoires in tissue likely differ from TCR repertoires in blood. Pairwise subsampling led to the expectation that sequencing depth would affect the degree of clonotype sharing among donors.

TCR CDR3 regions were amplified from genomic DNA by multiplex PCR using the deep immunoSEQ assay. For each cell subset, the extracted genomic DNA was distributed evenly across all wells of several immunoSEQ 96-well plates, and each plate served as one replicate. For sorted subsets, around 200 ng genomic DNA, equal to 30,000 to 35,000 T cell genomes, was loaded into each replicate PCR. Purified libraries were quantified with a Qubit 3.0 fluorometer, sized on a Bioanalyzer 2100, and re-quantified with the KAPA Library Quantification kit. Every immunoSEQ 96-well plate was sequenced on a dedicated single-read 150-cycle Illumina NextSeq 550 flow cell. The study's processing was this. Because only junctional sequences without quality scores were contained in the immunoSEQ output, filtering matching that applied to full-length reads could not be performed. To assign V/J genes and CDR3, sequences were annotated against IMGT germline references using PyIR, a Python wrapper for IgBLAST v1.9. Reads were filtered out if the reads had weak V/J assignments (E-value above 1e-6), no CDR3, stop codons, out-of-frame junctions, or ambiguous translated residues. A V3J clonotype was defined by an identical inferred V gene, J gene, and CDR3 amino acid sequence. Percentage overlap between repertoires was calculated by dividing the number of shared unique clonotypes by the size of the smaller repertoire. Three approaches were used to assess repertoire richness: RTK rarefaction, the Chao1 estimator, and Recon v2.1 estimates of unobserved clonotypes. Generation probabilities were computed with OLGA for all TCRbeta clonotypes obtained by the gDNA method from four donors. TCRdb re-hosts the immuneACCESS table, in-frame sequences only. Its copies lack some clones; in the studies checked, an unresolved V gene accounts for under half of them, and the cause for the rest is not known. Clonal size and the V and J genes are those of that table, whereas D and trimming came from the DNA. For this sample the table gives some 1.1 million clones, of which roughly 80% were detected only once. Of the sample, 0.89% falls within the top ten clones.

Donors were healthy HIV-negative adults with no recently reported acute infections or vaccinations. Only Caucasian adults living in Nashville, Tennessee, USA were represented among the donors. Magnetic negative selection was used to enrich CD4+ T cells, after which naive cells were positively selected on CD45RA and the negative fraction became the memory subset. Blood was collected by leukapheresis, and PBMCs were isolated by Ficoll-Histopaque density gradient centrifugation and then cryopreserved in liquid nitrogen vapor phase. Analytical flow cytometry was used to check the purity and quantity of each magnetically sorted T cell population. Genomic DNA was isolated from each sorted fraction and quantified by UV absorbance on a Nanodrop 2000c. V has 0 bases trimmed and J has 6 bases trimmed; junction bases matching no gene number 8. CDR3 length: 15 amino acids, cysteine to phenylalanine. The read is trimmed to its CDR3 DNA, 45 bases read in frame from base 1. CDR1 and CDR2 (KGHSH, LQKENI) derive from the germline V gene.

Only one count was recorded for this clone. What antigen it recognizes has not been identified. Base qualities are not provided; no much larger clone lies one nucleotide away. This receptor was taken from a man aged 18 to 30 in good health. Some clones in this sample may be carry-over from other donors' samples. The V gene is TRBV18 and the J gene is TRBJ2-7; 7 bases in between match TRBD2. Sequenced sample: memory CD4+ T cells from PBMCs. The sample's cell subset or site label, in plain terms: CD45RA-negative fraction. The base sequence is TGTGCCAGCTCACCACCGGGAGGGGCGCCTGCCGAGCAGTACTTC. It is translated as CASSPPGGAPAEQYF.